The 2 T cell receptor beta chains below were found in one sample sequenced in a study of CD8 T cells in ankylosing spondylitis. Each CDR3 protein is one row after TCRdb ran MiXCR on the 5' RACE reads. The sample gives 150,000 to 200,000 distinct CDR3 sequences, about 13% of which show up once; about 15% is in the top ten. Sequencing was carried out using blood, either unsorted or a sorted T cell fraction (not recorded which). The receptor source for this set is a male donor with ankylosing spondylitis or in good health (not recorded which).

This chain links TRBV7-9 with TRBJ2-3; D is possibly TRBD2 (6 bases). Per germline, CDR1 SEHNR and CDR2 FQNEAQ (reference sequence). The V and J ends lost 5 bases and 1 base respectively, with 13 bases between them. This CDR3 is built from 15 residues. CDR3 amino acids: CASSPMGGGTDTQYF. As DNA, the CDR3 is TGTGCCAGCAGCCCGATGGGCGGGGGCACAGATACGCAGTATTTT.

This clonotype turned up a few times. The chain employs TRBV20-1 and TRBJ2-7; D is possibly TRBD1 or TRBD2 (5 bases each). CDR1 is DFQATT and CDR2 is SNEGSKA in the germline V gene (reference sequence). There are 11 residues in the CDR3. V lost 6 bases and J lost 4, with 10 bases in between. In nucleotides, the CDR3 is TGCAGTGCCAGCTGGGGGTACGAGCAGTACTTC. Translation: CSASWGYEQYF.